Sequencing of this T cell receptor (beta chain) was carried out in a study of T cell responses to AZD1222 COVID-19 vaccine. Whole-study context: Pooled together were second doses at about 4 or about 12 weeks. Whole-study results and caveats: Baseline seropositivity characterized only six or seven AZD1222 recipients. The donors showed a predominance of white British ancestry and of females, with possible underestimation of clonal diversity. With dominance at 160-218 and 743-854, vaccine-associated CD4 TCRs spanned spike.

Germline CDR1 and CDR2: SEHNR and FQNEAQ (reference sequence). The CDR3 is 14 amino acids. Trimming cost V 1 base and J 8 bases, with 14 bases left between them. The data were produced by immunoSEQ multiplex PCR, yet TCRdb's version contains in-frame clones alone and is incomplete. The sample has about 140,000 clones, around 93% seen once; the top ten hold 1.3% to 1.5%. A word on this clone: Its target is unknown.

The chain has TRBV7-9 and TRBJ1-2; D not resolved. The sequenced sample was peripheral blood, obtained on day 0 of AZD1222 vaccination. The sequence derives from an adult in good health. CDR3 sequence: CASSLGAVPEGYTF. CDR3 coding DNA: TGTGCCAGCAGCTTAGGTGCAGTCCCGGAAGGCTACACCTTC.